This entry lists 23 T cell receptor beta chains sequenced from one sample in a study of graft-versus-host responses after intestinal transplantation. Antigens of these TCRs are unknown. TCRdb's table, derived via immunoSEQ multiplex PCR, lists solely in-frame clones and lacks some. The table lists 90,000 to 150,000 clones, around 93% of them singletons. Sequences were derived from unstimulated CD4+ T cells sorted from spleen or lymph node cells, sampled before intestinal transplant. These receptors were collected from a human donor who received an intestinal transplant.

This sequence joins TRBV2 and TRBJ1-3; D is undetermined. This CDR3 comprises 15 residues. The germline V gene has CDR1 SNHLY and CDR2 FYNNEI. V dropped 5 bases and J dropped 4 bases, with 15 bases sitting between them. The CDR3 loop reads CASSKTGVAGNTIYF. Here the CDR3 DNA reads TGTGCCAGCAGTAAAACTGGGGTTGCAGGAAACACCATATATTTT.

The V gene is TRBV2, the J gene TRBJ2-7; 11 positions agree with TRBD2. The germline CDR1 and CDR2 sequences are SNHLY and FYNNEI. The CDR3 has 14 amino acids. V was clipped by 4 bases and J by 5 bases; unmatched bases: 4. The CDR3 loop reads CASSGLAGLHEQYF. In DNA form, the CDR3 reads TGTGCCAGCAGTGGACTAGCGGGACTACACGAGCAGTACTTC. The variable domain in full, completed from reference TRBV2 and TRBJ2-7, reads EPEVTQTPSHQVTQMGQEVILRCVPISNHLYFYWYRQILGQKVEFLVSFYNNEISEKSEIFDDQFSVERPDGSNFTLKIRSTKLEDSAMYFCASSGLAGLHEQYFGPGTRLTVT.

The rearrangement links TRBV18 to TRBJ2-1; possibly TRBD1 for D (6 bases). In germline, CDR1 is KGHSH, CDR2 LQKENI. Trimming stripped 6 bases from V and 4 bases from J, with 16 bases between. The CDR3 length is 15 residues. Written as DNA, the CDR3 is TGTGCCAGCTCTCCAACAGGGCCAGGGTACAATGAGCAGTTCTTC. Protein sequence: CASSPTGPGYNEQFF.

This clone was detected once. The chain links TRBV5-6 to TRBJ1-2, with 7 bases matching TRBD1. Germline V gene lookup returns CDR1 SGHDT and CDR2 YYEEEE. CDR3 length equals 15 residues. Trimming removed 0 bases from V and 4 bases from J; junction bases left unmatched: 6. The CDR3 DNA sequence: TGTGCCAGCAGCTTGGTGGACAGGAGTATCTATGGCTACACCTTC. Its translation is CASSLVDRSIYGYTF.

The V call is TRBV15, the J call TRBJ2-5; D remains unclear. V was shortened by 5 bases and J by 2 bases, with 15 bases between the two germline ends. Germline CDR1 reads LNHNV; CDR2 reads YYDKDF (reference sequence). The CDR3 is made up of 15 amino acids. The CDR3 DNA reads TGTGCCACCAGCCAACGGTCAAATGTACAAGAGACCCAGTACTTC. Amino acids: CATSQRSNVQETQYF. The whole variable domain, filled in from reference TRBV15 and TRBJ2-5, reads DAMVIQNPRYQVTQFGKPVTLSCSQTLNHNVMYWYQQKSSQAPKLLFHYYDKDFNNEADTPDNFQSRRPNTSFCFLDIRSPGLGDTAMYLCATSQRSNVQETQYFGPGTRLLVL.

The chain has TRBV7-3 and TRBJ1-4, with D unclear. The CDR3 extends over 15 amino acids. V lost 5 bases to trimming and J lost 5 bases, with 15 bases between them. In germline, CDR1 is SGHTA, CDR2 FQGTGA. CDR3 nucleotide sequence: TGTGCCAGCAGCCTTTCGGGGTCCCGGAATGAAAAACTGTTTTTT. Amino acids: CASSLSGSRNEKLFF.

This clone appeared a single time. This sequence joins TRBV5-4 and TRBJ2-1; TRBD2 matches 12 bases. Germline assignment: CDR1 SGHNT and CDR2 YYREEE (reference sequence). This CDR3 contains 15 residues. The ends lost 4 bases at V and 7 bases at J; junction bases unmatched: 6. This CDR3 is CASSTGLAGFNEQFF. CDR3 DNA: TGTGCCAGCAGCACGGGACTAGCGGGTTTTAATGAGCAGTTCTTC.

The rearrangement links TRBV15 to TRBJ2-3; 9 positions match TRBD2. CDR3 size: 15 residues. Germline CDR1 and CDR2: LNHNV and YYDKDF (reference sequence). Losses at the gene ends were 2 bases for V and 6 bases for J; bases not matched to a gene: 6. The CDR3 sequence: CATSRLAGSQDTQYF. CDR3 coding DNA: TGTGCCACCAGCAGACTAGCGGGAAGCCAGGATACGCAGTATTTT.

V gene TRBV6-4 combines with J gene TRBJ2-7; D is ambiguous. The CDR3 is 13 amino acids. The germline V gene encodes CDR1 MRHNA and CDR2 SNTAGT. V was trimmed by 2 bases and J by 6 bases, leaving 11 bases between them. The CDR3 here is CASSDPRGLEQYF. In DNA, the CDR3 is TGTGCCAGCAGTGACCCTCGAGGTCTCGAGCAGTACTTC.

The chain joins TRBV5-1 to TRBJ2-7, with a possible D match to TRBD2 (6 bases). With 0 bases removed from V and 5 bases from J, the gap between germline ends came to 15 bases. The germline CDR1 and CDR2 sequences are SGHRS and YFSETQ. This CDR3 has 15 amino acids. CDR3 in amino acids: CASSLAGGTGDEQYF. Written as DNA, the CDR3 is TGCGCCAGCAGCTTGGCGGGTGGAACGGGAGACGAGCAGTACTTC.

The chain has TRBV5-4 and TRBJ2-4; D call uncertain. Germline assignment: CDR1 SGHNT and CDR2 YYREEE (reference sequence). The CDR3 loop spans 16 amino acids. The V end lost 4 bases, the J end lost 1 base, and 15 bases lay between the germline ends. CDR3: CASSSLGVGAKNIQYF. CDR3 sequence (DNA): TGTGCCAGCAGCAGCTTAGGAGTGGGGGCCAAAAACATTCAGTACTTC.

This clone has just one count. The chain has TRBV25-1 and TRBJ1-1; D is possibly TRBD1 (6 bases). This CDR3 is 13 amino acids long. Germline V lookup: CDR1 MGHDK, CDR2 SYGVNS. Trimming took 5 bases from V and 3 from J, leaving 10 bases between them. CDR3 in amino acids: CASSRQVHTEAFF. In DNA form, the CDR3 reads TGTGCCAGCAGTAGACAGGTCCACACTGAAGCTTTCTTT.

The V gene is TRBV4-2, the J gene TRBJ2-5; D might be TRBD2 (6 bases). CDR1 and CDR2 (germline): LGHNA, YNFKEQ. V was cut by 1 base and J by 12 bases, with 15 bases left in between. The length of the CDR3 is 13 residues. CDR3 protein: CASSQVLPGVKYF. In DNA form, the CDR3 reads TGTGCCAGCAGCCAAGTTTTGCCGGGAGTGAAGTACTTC.

The chain joins TRBV5-1 to TRBJ2-2; possible D gene TRBD2, 7 bases. CDR1 is SGHRS, CDR2 YFSETQ, per germline. V lost 2 bases and J lost 5, with 16 bases in between. This CDR3 contains 16 residues. The CDR3, as DNA: TGCGCCAGCAGCTTCGACGGCGGGGGCGTTACCGGGGAGCTGTTTTTT. Its protein product is CASSFDGGGVTGELFF.

This clone was detected a few times. This chain links TRBV10-3 with TRBJ1-3; 10 nucleotides line up with TRBD1. The CDR3 is made up of 15 amino acids. Germline V CDR1 and CDR2: ENHRY, SYGVKD. V was clipped by 6 bases and J by 1 base; unmatched bases: 3. CDR3 amino acids: CAIRGQGKSGNTIYF. The CDR3 DNA sequence: TGTGCCATCAGGGGACAGGGGAAGTCTGGAAACACCATATATTTT.

This chain connects TRBV7-3 to TRBJ2-2; D is ambiguous. V was pared by 2 bases and J by 0 bases, with 10 bases between. The germline V gene has CDR1 SGHTA and CDR2 FQGTGA. This CDR3 is built from 16 residues. The CDR3 nucleotides read TGTGCCAGCAGCTTATTCGCGCCTTCGAACACCGGGGAGCTGTTTTTT. It encodes CASSLFAPSNTGELFF.

This chain connects TRBV12-5 to TRBJ2-7, with 9 bases aligning to TRBD1. The CDR3 has 16 residues. The V and J ends lost 4 bases and 4 bases, in that order; junction bases with no gene match: 11. Germline CDR1 reads LGHNT; CDR2 reads FRNRAP. CDR3 DNA: TGTGCTAGTGGTTCCCTGGTGGGGACAGGGTATTACGAGCAGTACTTC. This sequence encodes CASGSLVGTGYYEQYF.

The CDR3 region is CASSLVRSGGSYEQYF. The CDR3 DNA follows: TGTGCCAGCAGCTTAGTAAGGTCAGGGGGCAGTTACGAGCAGTACTTC. The chain is built from TRBV7-9 and TRBJ2-7; 8 bases are a match to TRBD1. The CDR3 is 16 amino acids. Germline CDR1 and CDR2: SEHNR and FQNEAQ (reference sequence). V was pared by 1 base and J by 4 bases, with 9 bases of the junction left unmatched.

This chain joins TRBV5-1 and TRBJ2-5, with 9 bases aligning to TRBD2. The CDR3 runs 14 residues. Trimming took 4 bases from V and 1 from J; bases not matched to a gene: 2. Germline CDR1 reads SGHRS; CDR2 reads YFSETQ. CDR3 region: CASSSSGGQETQYF. CDR3 in DNA: TGCGCCAGCAGCAGTAGCGGGGGCCAAGAGACCCAGTACTTC.

This rearrangement joins TRBV7-2 to TRBJ1-1; D possibly corresponds to TRBD1 (6 bases). This CDR3 contains 14 residues. Trimming cost V 1 base and J 8 bases, with 14 bases left between them. Germline CDR1 and CDR2: SGHTA and FQGNSA. CDR3 nucleotides: TGTGCCAGCAGCTTAGGACAGGAAAGTATGGAAGCTTTCTTT. This gives the protein CASSLGQESMEAFF.

The genes are TRBV5-1 and TRBJ2-5, with TRBD2 matching over 7 bases. The CDR3 extends over 15 amino acids. Per germline, CDR1 SGHRS and CDR2 YFSETQ. Unmatched junction bases numbered 6, after V lost 0 bases and J lost 4 bases. CDR3 DNA: TGCGCCAGCAGCTTGGGTCGGGGGGACGGAGAGACCCAGTACTTC. Translation: CASSLGRGDGETQYF. Filled out from reference TRBV5-1 and TRBJ2-5, the complete variable domain reads KAGVTQTPRYLIKTRGQQVTLSCSPISGHRSVSWYQQTPGQGLQFLFEYFSETQRNKGNFPGRFSGRQFSNSRSEMNVSTLELGDSALYLCASSLGRGDGETQYFGPGTRLLVL.

DNA for the CDR3: TGTGCCAGCAGCTTACCGGGGGCGCGACCAGAGACCCAGTACTTC. This sequence encodes CASSLPGARPETQYF. The chain carries TRBV13 and TRBJ2-5; either TRBD1 or TRBD2 may supply D (6 bases each). The germline V gene encodes CDR1 PRHDT and CDR2 FYEKMQ (reference sequence). This CDR3 comprises 15 residues. V lost 2 bases, J lost 4 bases, and 14 bases lay in between. Full variable domain (remainder filled in from reference TRBV13 and TRBJ2-5): AAGVIQSPRHLIKEKRETATLKCYPIPRHDTVYWYQQGPGQDPQFLISFYEKMQSDKGSIPDRFSAQQFSDYHSELNMSSLELGDSALYFCASSLPGARPETQYFGPGTRLLVL.

This chain connects TRBV11-2 to TRBJ2-1; 7 bases align to TRBD2. The length of the CDR3 is 17 residues. Germline loops: CDR1 SGHAT, CDR2 FQNNGV. After removal of 2 bases from V and 8 bases from J, the junction contained 15 bases not matched to a gene. CDR3 DNA: TGTGCCAGCAGCTTAAGGGTCTACGGGGGAGGGCCTTATGAGCAGTTCTTC. Protein product: CASSLRVYGGGPYEQFF. The variable domain in full, completed from reference TRBV11-2 and TRBJ2-1, reads EAGVAQSPRYKIIEKRQSVAFWCNPISGHATLYWYQQILGQGPKLLIQFQNNGVVDDSQLPKDRFSAERLKGVDSTLKIQPAKLEDSAVYLCASSLRVYGGGPYEQFFGPGTRLTVL.